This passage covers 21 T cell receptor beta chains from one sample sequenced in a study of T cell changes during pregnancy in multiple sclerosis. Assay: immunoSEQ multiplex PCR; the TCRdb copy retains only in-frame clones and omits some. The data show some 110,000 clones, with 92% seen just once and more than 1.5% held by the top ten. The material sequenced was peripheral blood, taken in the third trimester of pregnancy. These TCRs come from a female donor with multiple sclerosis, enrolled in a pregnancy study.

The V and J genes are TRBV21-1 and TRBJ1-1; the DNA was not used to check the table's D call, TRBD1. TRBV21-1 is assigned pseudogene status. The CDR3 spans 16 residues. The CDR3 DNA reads TGTGCCAGCAGCCACCGGGACAGGGCGGAGAACACTGAAGCTTTCTTT. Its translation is CASSHRDRAENTEAFF.

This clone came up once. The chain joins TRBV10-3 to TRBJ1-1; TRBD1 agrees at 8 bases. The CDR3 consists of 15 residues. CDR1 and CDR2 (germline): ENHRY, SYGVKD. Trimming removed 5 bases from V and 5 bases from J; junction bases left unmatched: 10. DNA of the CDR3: TGTGCCATCAGTCGCCAGCCAGGGGGCCGGACTGAAGCTTTCTTT. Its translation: CAISRQPGGRTEAFF.

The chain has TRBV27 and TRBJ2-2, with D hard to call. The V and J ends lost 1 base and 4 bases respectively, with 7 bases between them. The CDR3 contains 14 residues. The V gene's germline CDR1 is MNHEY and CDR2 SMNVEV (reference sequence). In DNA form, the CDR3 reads TGTGCCAGCAGTTTATGGGCAGCCACCGGGGAGCTGTTTTTT. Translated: CASSLWAATGELFF.

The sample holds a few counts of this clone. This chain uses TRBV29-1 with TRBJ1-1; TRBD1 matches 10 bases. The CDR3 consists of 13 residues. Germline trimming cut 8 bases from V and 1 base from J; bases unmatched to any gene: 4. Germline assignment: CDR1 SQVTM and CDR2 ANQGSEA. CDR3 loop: CSSGTGANTEAFF. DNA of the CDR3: TGCAGCTCAGGGACAGGGGCGAACACTGAAGCTTTCTTT.

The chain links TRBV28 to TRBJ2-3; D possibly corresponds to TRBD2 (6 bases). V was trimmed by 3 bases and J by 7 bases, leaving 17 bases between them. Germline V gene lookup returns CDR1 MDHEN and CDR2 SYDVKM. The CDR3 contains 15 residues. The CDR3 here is CASSFRGSGWNTQYF. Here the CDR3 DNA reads TGTGCCAGCAGTTTTCGGGGGAGTGGCTGGAATACGCAGTATTTT.

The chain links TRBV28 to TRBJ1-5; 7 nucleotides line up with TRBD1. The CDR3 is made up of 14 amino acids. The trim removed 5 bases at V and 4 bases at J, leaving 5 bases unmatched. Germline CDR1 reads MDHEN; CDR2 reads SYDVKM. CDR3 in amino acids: CASSLTGANQPQHF. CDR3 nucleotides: TGTGCCAGCAGTCTAACAGGGGCAAATCAGCCCCAGCATTTT.

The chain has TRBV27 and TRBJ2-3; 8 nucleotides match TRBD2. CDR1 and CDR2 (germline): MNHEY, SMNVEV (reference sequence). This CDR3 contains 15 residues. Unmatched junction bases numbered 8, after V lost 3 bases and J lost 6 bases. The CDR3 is CASSFLREGIDTQYF. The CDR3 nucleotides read TGTGCCAGCAGTTTTCTCCGGGAGGGCATCGATACGCAGTATTTT.

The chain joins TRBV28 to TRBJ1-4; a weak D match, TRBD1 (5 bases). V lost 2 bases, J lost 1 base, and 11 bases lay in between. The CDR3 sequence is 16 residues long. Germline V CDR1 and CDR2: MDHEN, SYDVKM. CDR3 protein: CASSLMTALTNEKLFF. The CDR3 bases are TGTGCCAGCAGTTTAATGACAGCCCTAACTAATGAAAAACTGTTTTTT.

The CDR3: CASSTTRDTGELFF. The CDR3 DNA reads TGTGCCAGCTCAACCACTAGAGACACCGGGGAGCTGTTTTTT. The V and J genes are TRBV18 and TRBJ2-2, with D possibly matching TRBD2 (5 bases). The CDR3 is made up of 14 amino acids. CDR1 and CDR2 from the germline V gene are KGHSH and LQKENI. V was trimmed by 5 bases and J by 3 bases, leaving 10 bases between them.

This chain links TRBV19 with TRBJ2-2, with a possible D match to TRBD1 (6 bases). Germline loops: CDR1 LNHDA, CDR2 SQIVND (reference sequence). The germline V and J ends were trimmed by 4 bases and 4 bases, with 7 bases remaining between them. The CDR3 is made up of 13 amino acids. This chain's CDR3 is CASSRGRTGELFF. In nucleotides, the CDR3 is TGTGCCAGTAGTAGGGGGCGCACCGGGGAGCTGTTTTTT.

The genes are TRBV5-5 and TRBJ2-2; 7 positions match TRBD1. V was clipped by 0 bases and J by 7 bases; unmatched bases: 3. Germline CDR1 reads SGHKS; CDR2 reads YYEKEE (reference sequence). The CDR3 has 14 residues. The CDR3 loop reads CASSLDRGDGELFF. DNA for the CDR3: TGTGCCAGCAGCTTGGACAGGGGTGACGGGGAGCTGTTTTTT. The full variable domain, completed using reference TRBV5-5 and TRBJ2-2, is DAGVTQSPTHLIKTRGQQVTLRCSPISGHKSVSWYQQVLGQGPQFIFQYYEKEERGRGNFPDRFSARQFPNYSSELNVNALLLGDSALYLCASSLDRGDGELFFGEGSRLTVL.

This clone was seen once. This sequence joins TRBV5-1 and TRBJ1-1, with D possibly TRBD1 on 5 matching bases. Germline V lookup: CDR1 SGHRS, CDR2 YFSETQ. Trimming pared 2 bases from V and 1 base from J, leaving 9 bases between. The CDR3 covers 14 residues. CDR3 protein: CASSLMQGNTEAFF. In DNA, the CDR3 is TGCGCCAGCAGCTTAATGCAGGGGAACACTGAAGCTTTCTTT.

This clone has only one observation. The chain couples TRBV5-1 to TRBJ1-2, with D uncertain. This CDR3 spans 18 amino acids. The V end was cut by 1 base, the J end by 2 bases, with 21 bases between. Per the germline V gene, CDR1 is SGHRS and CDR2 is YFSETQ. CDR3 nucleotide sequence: TGCGCCAGCAGCTTGCTTCCCGGGAATCAAGTTTCCAACTATGGCTACACCTTC. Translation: CASSLLPGNQVSNYGYTF.

The CDR3 DNA reads TGTGCCAGCGGTGGGGGCCCTACCGGGGAGCTGTTTTTT. Amino acids: CASGGGPTGELFF. V usage is TRBV28 and J usage is TRBJ2-2; perhaps TRBD1 as D (6 bases). Trimming took 8 bases from V and 5 from J, leaving 12 bases between them. Germline lookup yields CDR1 MDHEN and CDR2 SYDVKM. CDR3 length: 13 amino acids.

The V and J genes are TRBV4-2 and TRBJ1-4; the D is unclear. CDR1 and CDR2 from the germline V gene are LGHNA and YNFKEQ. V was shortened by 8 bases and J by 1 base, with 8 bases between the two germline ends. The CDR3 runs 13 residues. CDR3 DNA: TGTGCCAGCGCAAGAGGAACTAATGAAAAACTGTTTTTT. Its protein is CASARGTNEKLFF.

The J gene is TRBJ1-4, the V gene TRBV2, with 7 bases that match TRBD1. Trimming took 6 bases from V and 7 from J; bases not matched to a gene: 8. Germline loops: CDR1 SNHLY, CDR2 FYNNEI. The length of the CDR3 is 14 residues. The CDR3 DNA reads TGTGCCAGCAGGGATACAGGGGATGTTGAAAAACTGTTTTTT. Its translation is CASRDTGDVEKLFF.

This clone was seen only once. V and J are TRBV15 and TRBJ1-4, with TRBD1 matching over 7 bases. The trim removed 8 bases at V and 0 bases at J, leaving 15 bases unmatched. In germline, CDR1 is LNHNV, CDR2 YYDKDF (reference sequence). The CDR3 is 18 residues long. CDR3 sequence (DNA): TGTGCCACCGAGGTCCGGACAGGACTACTTGCAACTAATGAAAAACTGTTTTTT. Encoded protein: CATEVRTGLLATNEKLFF.

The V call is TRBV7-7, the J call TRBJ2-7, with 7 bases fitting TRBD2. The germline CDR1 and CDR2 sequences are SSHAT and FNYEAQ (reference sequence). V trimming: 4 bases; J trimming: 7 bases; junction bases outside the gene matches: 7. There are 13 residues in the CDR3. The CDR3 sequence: CASSSGLLTEQYF. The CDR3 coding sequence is TGTGCCAGCAGCTCGGGACTACTTACGGAGCAGTACTTC.

CDR3 sequence reads: CASSQIQGNNSPLHF. The CDR3 DNA sequence: TGTGCCAGCAGTCAAATCCAGGGAAATAATTCACCCCTCCACTTT. The chain carries TRBV2 and TRBJ1-6; possibly TRBD1 for D (5 bases). The germline V gene encodes CDR1 SNHLY and CDR2 FYNNEI. Deletions cut 5 bases from V and 5 bases from J, with 13 bases between. CDR3 size: 15 residues.

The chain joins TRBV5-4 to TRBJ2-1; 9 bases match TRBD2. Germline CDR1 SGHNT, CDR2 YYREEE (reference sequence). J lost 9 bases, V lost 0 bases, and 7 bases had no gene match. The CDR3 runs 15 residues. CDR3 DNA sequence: TGTGCCAGCAGCTTGGTTGGACTAGCGTATGGTGAGCAGTTCTTC. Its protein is CASSLVGLAYGEQFF.

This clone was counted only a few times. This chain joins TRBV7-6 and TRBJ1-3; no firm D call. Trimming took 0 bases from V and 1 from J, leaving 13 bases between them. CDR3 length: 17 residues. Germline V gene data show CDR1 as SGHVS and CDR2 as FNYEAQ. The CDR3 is CASSLAPVSLSGNTIYF. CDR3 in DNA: TGTGCCAGCAGCTTAGCCCCCGTTTCCCTGTCTGGAAACACCATATATTTT.